This entry describes one TCR beta chain. Profiling relied on immunoSEQ multiplex PCR, and the TCRdb table lists in-frame clones only, not all of them. The table includes 15,000 or so clones, approximately 88% detected once. CDR3 length: 14 residues. V lost 8 bases, J lost 0 bases, and 14 bases lay in between. The germline V gene has CDR1 MDHEN and CDR2 SYDVKM. Time point of the sample: cycle 4 day 1 (C4D1), after less than 7 weeks of nivolumab. There was relapse after autologous stem cell transplantation in every patient, and there was variation in brentuximab vedotin exposure. CD8+ T cell isolation from thawed PBMCs was performed by magnetic negative selection. The sample is drawn from a study of PD-1 blockade in classical Hodgkin lymphoma.

The V call is TRBV28, the J call TRBJ2-7; D uncertain. The sequence was collected from a human donor with classical Hodgkin lymphoma. The specimen comprised CD8+ T cells from blood, sampled before the fourth cycle of nivolumab. In nucleotides, the CDR3 is TGTGCCAGCGAGGATCGCGGAAACTCCTACGAGCAGTACTTC. Its translation: CASEDRGNSYEQYF.